A single sample is the source of the 25 T cell receptor beta chains below, sequenced in a study of cytomegalovirus exposure and HLA in healthy donors listed by TCRdb under 2017. The library was made by the immunoSEQ multiplex PCR assay. For the multiplex PCR, a mixture combining 60 forward primers for TCR Vbeta segments and 13 reverse primers for TCR Jbeta segments was used. TCRdb limited this immuneACCESS table to in-frame rearrangements with V and J called. A share of clones is missing; checked studies link under half to unresolved V genes, and the rest is unexplained. The sample has about 160,000 clones on record, around 84% of them singletons. Of the sample, 1% is held by the ten largest clones. Material for sequencing was PBMCs. The receptors here all came from a boy aged 2 to 10 in good health and CMV-seronegative.

The chain joins TRBV6-5 to TRBJ1-1; TRBD1 might be the D (6 bases). This CDR3 comprises 15 residues. Germline-derived CDR1 and CDR2 are MNHEY and SVGAGI. V lost 2 bases, J lost 5 bases, and 15 bases lay in between. CDR3 sequence reads: CASSYGQGFRTEAFF. As DNA, the CDR3 is TGTGCCAGCAGTTACGGGCAGGGGTTTAGGACTGAAGCTTTCTTT.

A single count supports this clone. The chain links TRBV15 to TRBJ2-5, with 8 bases aligning to TRBD1. The junction had 9 bases not matched to a gene; V was cut back by 1 base and J by 5 bases. Germline CDR1 reads LNHNV; CDR2 reads YYDKDF (reference sequence). The CDR3 is made up of 16 amino acids. The CDR3 bases are TGTGCCACCAGCAGAGGACAGGGGTCTGTTCGGGAGACCCAGTACTTC. This sequence encodes CATSRGQGSVRETQYF.

The chain is built from TRBV7-9 and TRBJ2-5; 8 bases align to TRBD2. The CDR3 extends over 14 amino acids. CDR1 and CDR2 (germline): SEHNR, FQNEAQ (reference sequence). V trimming: 1 base; J trimming: 5 bases; junction bases outside the gene matches: 3. DNA of the CDR3: TGTGCCAGCAGCTTAGAAGGCGGGGGGGAGACCCAGTACTTC. It yields the protein CASSLEGGGETQYF.

The chain uses TRBV5-1 and TRBJ1-1, with 8 bases fitting TRBD1. V was clipped by 3 bases and J by 0 bases; unmatched bases: 7. CDR3 length: 16 amino acids. Germline CDR1 is SGHRS and CDR2 is YFSETQ. The CDR3 is CASSSGGEGMNTEAFF. The CDR3 DNA reads as TGCGCCAGCAGCTCAGGGGGCGAGGGGATGAACACTGAAGCTTTCTTT.

The V call is TRBV9, the J call TRBJ2-7; D is possibly TRBD1 (5 bases). This CDR3 is built from 15 residues. V lost 0 bases to trimming and J lost 3 bases, with 13 bases between them. Germline loops: CDR1 SGDLS, CDR2 YYNGEE. This CDR3 is CASSVAQGTFYEQYF. The CDR3 coding sequence is TGTGCCAGCAGCGTAGCGCAGGGAACCTTCTACGAGCAGTACTTC.

This clone was observed a single time. The genes are TRBV28 and TRBJ1-1, with D perhaps TRBD1 (5 bases). Germline V lookup: CDR1 MDHEN, CDR2 SYDVKM. The CDR3 is 15 amino acids. Trimming pared 4 bases from V and 1 base from J, leaving 13 bases between. CDR3 DNA: TGTGCCAGCAGTTGGATCGCAGGGTCGAACACTGAAGCTTTCTTT. It yields the protein CASSWIAGSNTEAFF.

The table lists this clone with a count of one. This rearrangement joins TRBV9 to TRBJ1-2; possible D gene TRBD1, 5 bases. This CDR3 has 15 residues. Per germline, CDR1 SGDLS and CDR2 YYNGEE. Trimming took off 2 bases at V and 6 bases at J, with 17 bases between the two ends. Written as DNA, the CDR3 is TGTGCCAGCAGCGTCCGTTGGGGCAGGTATGATGGCTACACCTTC. Protein: CASSVRWGRYDGYTF.

Turning to this clone: One end of the junction is discordant with germline, which a read error may explain. This chain connects TRBV18 to TRBJ1-5; the D is unclear. Germline V gene data show CDR1 as KGHSH and CDR2 as LQKENI. CDR3 size: 14 residues. The CDR3 nucleotides read TGTGCCAGCTCACCACCGAATAGCAATCAGCCCCAACATTTT. Translation gives CASSPPNSNQPQHF.

The chain recombines TRBV28 with TRBJ2-1, with 8 bases identical to TRBD1. The length of the CDR3 is 16 residues. CDR1 is MDHEN, CDR2 SYDVKM, per germline. The V gene end was trimmed by 4 bases and the J gene end by 6 bases; junction bases not matched to a gene: 11. The CDR3: CASSSEDRVGGNEQFF. The CDR3 region has the DNA TGTGCCAGCAGTTCCGAGGACAGGGTGGGTGGCAATGAGCAGTTCTTC.

This clone is a singleton in its sample. The V gene is TRBV14, the J gene TRBJ2-1; D may be TRBD1 (5 bases). CDR1 is SGHDN, CDR2 FVKESK, per germline. This CDR3 has 13 amino acids. V was shortened by 1 base and J by 14 bases, with 15 bases between the two germline ends. CDR3 coding DNA: TGTGCCAGCAGCCAAGTTCAGTTCCTAGGGGAGTTCTTC. Its protein is CASSQVQFLGEFF.

This clone came up once. The genes are TRBV5-6 and TRBJ2-3; the match to TRBD2 covers 12 bases. CDR3 size: 16 residues. The trim removed 3 bases at V and 1 base at J, leaving 3 bases unmatched. Germline values: CDR1 SGHDT, CDR2 YYEEEE. The CDR3 sequence is CASSSASGGGTDTQYF. CDR3 coding DNA: TGTGCCAGCAGCTCGGCTAGCGGGGGGGGCACAGATACGCAGTATTTT.

This chain uses TRBV30 with TRBJ2-1, with a possible D match to TRBD1 (6 bases). The V end was cut by 1 base, the J end by 1 base, with 8 bases between. Germline CDR1 is GTSNPN and CDR2 is SVGIG (reference sequence). The CDR3 length is 14 residues. The CDR3 sequence is CAWSARGSYNEQFF. In DNA form, the CDR3 reads TGTGCCTGGAGTGCGAGGGGGTCCTACAATGAGCAGTTCTTC.

For the CDR3, the DNA is TGTGCCAGCACCTCTAGCGGGGAGAACATTCAGTACTTC. Its translation: CASTSSGENIQYF. V gene TRBV6-5 combines with J gene TRBJ2-4; 9 bases map to TRBD2. The V segment lost 7 bases and the J segment 7 bases; nucleotides outside the gene matches: 5. This CDR3 has 13 amino acids. Germline CDR1 MNHEY, CDR2 SVGAGI.

The gene calls are TRBV5-1 and TRBJ2-3; TRBD1 matches at 12 bases. Losses at the gene ends were 4 bases for V and 6 bases for J; bases not matched to a gene: 9. The CDR3 sequence is 16 residues long. The germline gives CDR1 SGHRS, CDR2 YFSETQ. The CDR3 is CASSPGGTGGSDTQYF. The CDR3 DNA follows: TGCGCCAGCAGCCCGGGCGGGACAGGGGGCTCGGATACGCAGTATTTT.

This chain links TRBV7-9 with TRBJ2-1; 8 bases map to TRBD1. Germline CDR1 and CDR2: SEHNR and FQNEAQ (reference sequence). V shed 5 bases and J 8 bases; nucleotides not matched to a gene: 14. The CDR3 has 16 amino acids. CDR3 region: CASSPQGAGVMYEQFF. CDR3 DNA sequence: TGTGCCAGCAGCCCCCAGGGGGCAGGGGTTATGTATGAGCAGTTCTTC.

This chain joins TRBV28 and TRBJ1-2; no definite D call. The germline V gene encodes CDR1 MDHEN and CDR2 SYDVKM. The V end lost 5 bases, the J end lost 4 bases, and 11 bases lay between the germline ends. The CDR3 runs 13 residues. Here the CDR3 reads CASSGPTPYGYTF. CDR3 DNA sequence: TGTGCCAGCAGTGGTCCTACCCCCTATGGCTACACCTTC.

This clone was seen a handful of times. The chain has TRBV5-1 and TRBJ1-1; the D is unclear. Germline loops: CDR1 SGHRS, CDR2 YFSETQ. This CDR3 has 13 amino acids. Trimming removed 4 bases from V and 4 bases from J, with 11 bases in between. DNA of the CDR3: TGCGCCAGCAGCACGAGCCTTAGCACTGAAGCTTTCTTT. As protein: CASSTSLSTEAFF.

This clone was found once. The J gene is TRBJ1-5, the V gene TRBV28, with D tentatively TRBD1 (5 bases). The CDR3 totals 14 residues. V lost 4 bases and J 1 base, leaving 8 bases between the germline ends. Germline V gene lookup returns CDR1 MDHEN and CDR2 SYDVKM. In DNA, the CDR3 is TGTGCCAGCAGTTCCTACAGGAGCAATCAGCCCCAGCATTTT. Translation gives CASSSYRSNQPQHF.

V gene TRBV2 combines with J gene TRBJ2-7, with 8 bases matching TRBD2. V dropped 2 bases and J dropped 2; count of bases not matched to a gene: 5. This CDR3 comprises 15 residues. Germline CDR1 reads SNHLY; CDR2 reads FYNNEI. The CDR3 DNA sequence: TGTGCCAGCAGTGAAAACCGCGGGGGGCCCTACGAGCAGTACTTC. Amino acid sequence: CASSENRGGPYEQYF.

The chain joins TRBV7-9 to TRBJ2-7, with D possibly matching TRBD2 (6 bases). The germline V and J ends were trimmed by 0 bases and 7 bases, with 16 bases remaining between them. The germline gives CDR1 SEHNR, CDR2 FQNEAQ (reference sequence). The CDR3 is made up of 15 amino acids. The CDR3 bases are TGTGCCAGCAGCTTAGCCGCCGGGACTGTAGGTGAGCAGTACGTC. Protein: CASSLAAGTVGEQYV.

This clone was seen more than once but under ten times. The same CDR3 can be traced to other DNA sequences in this sample. The V call is TRBV28, the J call TRBJ1-5; TRBD1 matches 7 bases. CDR1 is MDHEN and CDR2 is SYDVKM in the germline V gene. Losses at the gene ends were 5 bases for V and 2 bases for J; bases not matched to a gene: 3. CDR3 length equals 14 residues. DNA of the CDR3: TGTGCCAGCAGTGGGACAGCGGGCAATCAGCCCCAGCATTTT. Amino acid sequence: CASSGTAGNQPQHF. Together with reference TRBV28 and TRBJ1-5, the CDR3 gives the full variable domain: DVKVTQSSRYLVKRTGEKVFLECVQDMDHENMFWYRQDPGLGLRLIYFSYDVKMKEKGDIPEGYSVSREKKERFSLILESASTNQTSMYLCASSGTAGNQPQHFGDGTRLSIL.

The V call is TRBV7-9, the J call TRBJ2-5, with a tentative D call TRBD1 (6 bases). CDR3 length: 13 residues. Trimming left V 6 bases short and J 3 bases short, with 11 bases between. The germline CDR1 and CDR2 sequences are SEHNR and FQNEAQ (reference sequence). CDR3 sequence (DNA): TGTGCCAGCAGAGGGAACAGGGAAGAGACCCAGTACTTC. Residues: CASRGNREETQYF.

The chain couples TRBV11-2 to TRBJ1-2; no clear D gene. The ends were cut back, 5 bases at V and 6 bases at J, with 16 bases in the middle. Germline loops: CDR1 SGHAT, CDR2 FQNNGV. This CDR3 region has 14 residues. In DNA, the CDR3 is TGTGCCAGCAGCCCCGACACCGGCCCGCATGGCTACACCTTC. This encodes CASSPDTGPHGYTF.

The CDR3 region has the DNA TGTGCCAGTAGTTTCCCGGGACAGGGGAACGAGCAGTACTTC. Translation gives CASSFPGQGNEQYF. The chain couples TRBV19 to TRBJ2-7, with 10 bases aligning to TRBD1. The germline gives CDR1 LNHDA, CDR2 SQIVND (reference sequence). The CDR3 extends over 14 amino acids. V lost 5 bases, J lost 5 bases, and 6 bases stayed unmatched.

This clone showed up just once. The chain couples TRBV4-1 to TRBJ1-5; 7 bases are a match to TRBD1. V lost 1 base, J lost 4 bases, and 7 bases stayed unmatched. The CDR3 consists of 16 residues. CDR1 is MGHRA and CDR2 is YSYEKL in the germline V gene. The CDR3 sequence is CASSQGGQHPNQPQHF. The CDR3 nucleotides are TGCGCCAGCAGCCAAGGGGGACAGCACCCTAATCAGCCCCAGCATTTT.